What follows describes a single T cell receptor (beta chain). The clone's antigen remains unknown. Sequence at one end of the junction differs from germline and may be a read error. The missing CDR3 end, 3 residues past where the read stops, is filled in from the germline J gene. This sample was taken from a study of Tregs in tolerant kidney transplant recipients (dated by TCRdb to the late 2010s). With regard to the full study: The transplants used related donors along with nonmyeloablative bone marrow transplantation, and in the human trials mixed chimerism was transient. TCRbeta sequencing was used in the study to identify donor-specific regulatory T cells before combined kidney and bone marrow transplantation, and the identified cells were then tracked after transplant. The full study reports these points: Biological reproducibility was not directly assessed, although technical replication error appeared to be minimal. Expanding Tregs with activated donor B cells appeared to identify the most biologically relevant and donor-specific TCRbeta repertoire. In tolerant patients, donor-specific Tregs expanded more than Tregs overall, which suggests antigen-driven rather than nonspecific expansion. For some patients the PCR primers changed over time, which made it impossible to compare the samples from those patients at the nucleotide level. The study was limited by small patient numbers, and the findings need validation in larger populations and under other immunosuppression protocols.

Based on the germline V gene, the CDR1 and CDR2 sequences are LGHNA and YNFKEQ. The CDR3 sequence holds 17 residues, the cysteine and phenylalanine included. The DNA covers only part of the CDR3, 42 bases in frame from base 1. The time point label on this specimen signifies: blood sample drawn before combined kidney and bone marrow transplant. Thawed PBMCs were FACS-sorted into unstimulated Tregs (CD4+CD25+CD127-), CD4+ non-Tregs (CD4+CD25-), CD4 cells and CD8 cells. The patients were 4 recipients of combined kidney and bone marrow transplants from the ITN036ST trial, and samples were available only for these trial subjects. Healthy control blood was processed to PBMCs with a Ficoll density gradient and then cryopreserved, whereas patient PBMCs were collected both before and after transplant. For TCRbeta CDR3 sequencing, genomic DNA from the sorted cells was extracted using the QIAGEN DNeasy Blood and Tissue Kit. Through immunoSEQ, high-throughput TCRbeta CDR3 sequencing was done commercially, including PCR amplification with internal controls and bias correction. As for how the authors treated the data: Unique productive TCRbeta sequences were defined by CDR3 nucleotide sequence when primers matched and otherwise by CDR3 amino acid sequence together with Vbeta and Jbeta genes. As a correction for sorting error, sequences shared between sorted populations at a frequency ratio of 2:1 or less were discarded, and the remaining shared sequences were assigned to the higher population. Donor-reactive sequences were defined as at least 5-fold expanded in CFSE-low cells versus unstimulated cells, with frequency of at least 0.01% in CFSE-low cells. Repertoire divergence was quantified by Jensen-Shannon divergence calculated from the top 100 TCRbeta sequences ranked by frequency. For samples with multiple sequencing runs, sorting error was corrected in each run separately before the runs were combined. Imported from immuneACCESS, the table was reduced by TCRdb to in-frame sequences with V and J called. These copies leave out some clones; in studies compared against another copy, an unresolved V gene accounts for under half, and the cause of the remainder is not known. V, J and clone size are those of that table, while D and trimming were read from the DNA. In this sample's table one finds roughly 53,000 clones. About 0.83% of the sample goes to the ten largest clones.

The sequence is built from TRBV4-2 and TRBJ1-2, with 7 bases in between that match TRBD1. Sequencing used CD4+ T cells from blood, obtained before the transplant. The sequence was obtained from a human donor who received a combined kidney and bone marrow transplant. CDR3 DNA, as far as it was read: TGCGCCAGCAGCCAAGACGCGGAAGAGGGGGCGGTGGGTGGC. Protein translation: CASSQDAEEGAVGG. The full CDR3 is CASSQDAEEGAVGGYTF.